Listed here are 18 T cell receptor beta chains from one sample, sequenced in a study of blood T cell repertoires in COVID-19. Repertoires were generated with immunoSEQ multiplex PCR, while TCRdb's copy carries only in-frame clones and drops some. The sample lists 200,000 or so clones, around three quarters occurring once. Sequencing was done on a sample of peripheral blood. Receptor source: an older woman with acute or convalescent COVID-19.

The sample holds a few counts of this clone. The chain carries TRBV28 and TRBJ2-4; maybe TRBD2 (7 bases). This CDR3 contains 13 residues. V lost 6 bases and J lost 9, with 15 bases in between. Germline V CDR1 and CDR2: MDHEN, SYDVKM. CDR3 sequence reads: CASSPMGGGIQYF. CDR3 DNA sequence: TGTGCCAGCAGCCCTATGGGAGGGGGCATTCAGTACTTC.

The genes are TRBV25-1 and TRBJ2-7; D possibly corresponds to TRBD2 (7 bases). V lost 5 bases to trimming and J lost 2 bases, with 16 bases between them. The CDR3 spans 15 residues. Germline-derived CDR1 and CDR2 are MGHDK and SYGVNS. CDR3 protein: CASSPRGAGAYEQYF. CDR3 nucleotide sequence: TGTGCCAGCAGTCCCCGGGGGGCGGGCGCCTACGAGCAGTACTTC.

The chain has TRBV3-1 (or the pseudogene TRBV3-2) and TRBJ2-3; D is perhaps TRBD2 (5 bases). The CDR3 is 16 amino acids. Trimming took off 1 base at V and 5 bases at J, with 16 bases between the two ends. From germline, CDR1 is LGHDT and CDR2 YNNKEL (reference sequence). The CDR3 region has the DNA TGTGCCAGCAGCCAAGTTGGTGGGAGACTGCGAGATACGCAGTATTTT. This encodes CASSQVGGRLRDTQYF.

In this sample, this clone turned up once. Here the CDR3 reads CASSELVNSYEQYF. The DNA for the CDR3 is TGTGCCAGCAGCGAACTAGTCAACTCCTACGAGCAGTACTTC. The chain is built from TRBV7-8 and TRBJ2-7; perhaps TRBD2 as D (5 bases). V was trimmed by 5 bases and J by 0 bases, leaving 11 bases between them. In germline, CDR1 is SGHVS, CDR2 FQNEAQ. The CDR3 spans 14 residues.

V and J are TRBV5-1 and TRBJ1-6; 11 bases are a match to TRBD1. The CDR3 runs 15 residues. Germline values: CDR1 SGHRS, CDR2 YFSETQ. V trimming: 4 bases; J trimming: 9 bases; junction bases outside the gene matches: 6. CDR3 bases: TGCGCCAGCAGCGAACCGGGACAGGGGGGTTCACCCCTCCACTTT. This codes for CASSEPGQGGSPLHF.

V is TRBV28 and J is TRBJ2-3, with TRBD2 as a possible D gene (5 bases). V lost 7 bases and J lost 4, with 12 bases in between. CDR3 length equals 13 residues. The germline CDR1 and CDR2 sequences are MDHEN and SYDVKM. DNA of the CDR3: TGTGCCAGCACGCTTAGCGATGCAGATACGCAGTATTTT. Translated, it gives CASTLSDADTQYF.

This sequence joins TRBV27 and TRBJ1-5; perhaps TRBD1 as D (6 bases). V lost 11 bases, J lost 2 bases, and 19 bases lay in between. Germline CDR1 is MNHEY and CDR2 is SMNVEV (reference sequence). CDR3 length: 15 amino acids. The CDR3, as DNA: TGTGCCTCCCGGGGGGGGGCGTATGGCAATCAGCCCCAGCATTTT. Amino acid sequence: CASRGGAYGNQPQHF.

The chain has TRBV3-1 (or the pseudogene TRBV3-2) and TRBJ1-1; 7 bases match TRBD1. Germline V gives CDR1 LGHDT, CDR2 YNNKEL (reference sequence). The CDR3 consists of 15 residues. V shed 4 bases and J 7 bases; nucleotides not matched to a gene: 12. Here the CDR3 DNA reads TGTGCCAGCAGCCGCGGCTCGACAGGGCTGTTTGAAGCTTTCTTT. This gives the protein CASSRGSTGLFEAFF.

The CDR3 here is CASSRSGTGGEKLFF. The CDR3 region has the DNA TGTGCCAGCAGTAGATCCGGGACAGGGGGCGAAAAACTGTTTTTT. This chain connects TRBV9 to TRBJ1-4; 12 nucleotides align to TRBD1. Germline CDR1 reads SGDLS; CDR2 reads YYNGEE. The ends lost 5 bases at V and 8 bases at J; junction bases unmatched: 7. CDR3 length: 15 amino acids.

In this sample, this clone turned up a few times. The chain links TRBV9 to TRBJ1-2; D remains ambiguous. The V end was cut by 4 bases, the J end by 4 bases, with 11 bases between. Germline V gene data show CDR1 as SGDLS and CDR2 as YYNGEE. The CDR3 sequence is 13 residues long. CDR3 bases: TGTGCCAGCAGCCCGACTATAACCTATGGCTACACCTTC. Encoded protein: CASSPTITYGYTF.

The chain combines TRBV4-1 with TRBJ2-3, with TRBD2 identical over 10 bases. Germline trimming cut 1 base from V and 6 bases from J; bases unmatched to any gene: 10. Germline assignment: CDR1 MGHRA and CDR2 YSYEKL. The CDR3 length is 17 residues. The DNA for the CDR3 is TGCGCCAGCAGCCAAGCCCCCGGACTAGCGGACGGGGATACGCAGTATTTT. Protein product: CASSQAPGLADGDTQYF.

The chain carries TRBV7-9 and TRBJ1-5; the D gene is possibly TRBD1 (5 bases). V was cut by 2 bases and J by 9 bases, with 8 bases left in between. The CDR3 spans 12 residues. Germline-derived CDR1 and CDR2 are SEHNR and FQNEAQ (reference sequence). The CDR3 DNA reads as TGTGCCAGCAGCTTAAGCCAGGGGCCCCAGCATTTT. Translation gives CASSLSQGPQHF.

The rearrangement joins TRBV20-1 to TRBJ2-2; D uncertain. The CDR3 is made up of 11 amino acids. V gave up 1 base and J gave up 7 bases, with 4 bases separating them. CDR1 is DFQATT, CDR2 SNEGSKA, per germline (reference sequence). In nucleotides, the CDR3 is TGCAGTGCTAGAGCCGGCGGGGAGCTGTTTTTT. Translation gives CSARAGGELFF.

This clone has a single count. The V gene is TRBV28, the J gene TRBJ1-5; 7 nucleotides line up with TRBD1. V dropped 3 bases and J dropped 4; count of bases not matched to a gene: 15. The CDR3 is 18 amino acids. Germline V gene sequence: CDR1 MDHEN, CDR2 SYDVKM. CDR3 nucleotide sequence: TGTGCCAGCAGTTTGAGTTGGTGGCGGCGACAGGGAAATCAGCCCCAGCATTTT. It specifies CASSLSWWRRQGNQPQHF.

The chain combines TRBV30 with TRBJ1-4, with D possibly being TRBD1 (5 bases). The length of the CDR3 is 15 residues. Germline CDR1 and CDR2: GTSNPN and SVGIG (reference sequence). Deletions cut 1 base from V and 6 bases from J, with 15 bases between. The CDR3 DNA sequence: TGTGCCTGGAGTGGTACGGATGGGGCTCATGAAAAACTGTTTTTT. Translation gives CAWSGTDGAHEKLFF.

As DNA, the CDR3 is TGTGCCAGCAGCCCGGGCAGCGGGAGGTCAGAGACCCAGTACTTC. The encoded protein is CASSPGSGRSETQYF. V usage is TRBV7-2 and J usage is TRBJ2-5; the match to TRBD2 covers 9 bases. The length of the CDR3 is 15 residues. The germline CDR1 and CDR2 sequences are SGHTA and FQGNSA. V dropped 5 bases and J dropped 4; count of bases not matched to a gene: 8.

The V gene is TRBV7-9, the J gene TRBJ2-1; TRBD2 matches 10 bases. V dropped 2 bases and J dropped 5; count of bases not matched to a gene: 6. CDR1 SEHNR and CDR2 FQNEAQ come from the germline V gene (reference sequence). This CDR3 region has 16 residues. As DNA, the CDR3 is TGTGCCAGCAGCTTAACGGGTAGCGGGAGGAACAATGAGCAGTTCTTC. Amino acids: CASSLTGSGRNNEQFF.

V usage is TRBV5-1 and J usage is TRBJ1-4; D is ambiguous. With 1 base removed from V and 0 bases from J, the gap between germline ends came to 4 bases. CDR3 length: 14 amino acids. Germline V gene lookup returns CDR1 SGHRS and CDR2 YFSETQ. CDR3 residues: CASSLQSTNEKLFF. For the CDR3, the DNA is TGCGCCAGCAGCTTGCAGTCAACTAATGAAAAACTGTTTTTT.